This T cell receptor beta chain emerged from a study of identical twins. V was shortened by 4 bases and J by 7 bases, with 15 bases between the two germline ends. The CDR3 has 14 amino acids. Per germline, CDR1 SGHDT and CDR2 YYEEEE. In TCRdb, the 5' RACE reads were re-called with MiXCR into one record per CDR3 protein. Among approximately 700,000 distinct CDR3 sequences listed, 18% were seen once. Of note for this clonotype: The antigen is undetermined.

General study points: In beta out-of-frame sequences, the excess sharing between twins was weaker. In cord blood, abundant beta clonotypes had fewer insertions; memory showed no trend. Invariant MAIT and iNKT cells are populations that could partly confound zero-insertion analyses.

This sample was also put to use in a study of T cells expressing NK-cell markers.

Sequenced input: PBMCs. The gene calls are TRBV5-6 and TRBJ2-1; the D gene could be TRBD1 or TRBD2 (5 bases each). This clonotype originated in a young woman in good health. Here the CDR3 reads CASSRRDGLNEQFF. DNA of the CDR3: TGTGCCAGCAGCCGACGGGACGGCCTTAATGAGCAGTTCTTC.